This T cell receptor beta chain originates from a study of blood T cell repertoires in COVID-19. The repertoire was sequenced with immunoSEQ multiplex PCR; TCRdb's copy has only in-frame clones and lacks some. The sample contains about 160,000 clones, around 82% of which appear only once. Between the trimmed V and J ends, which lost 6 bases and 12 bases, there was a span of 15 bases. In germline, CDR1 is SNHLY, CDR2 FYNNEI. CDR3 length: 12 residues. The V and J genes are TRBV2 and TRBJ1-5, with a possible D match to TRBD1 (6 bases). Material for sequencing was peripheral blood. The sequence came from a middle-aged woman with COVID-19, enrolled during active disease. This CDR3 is CASSREGVGQHF. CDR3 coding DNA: TGTGCCAGCAGCCGAGAGGGGGTAGGCCAGCATTTT.